The 6 T cell receptor beta chains below all came from one sample that was sequenced in a study of cytomegalovirus exposure and HLA in healthy donors. Vbeta (60) and Jbeta (13) primers were used in the PCR. Profiled with immunoSEQ multiplex PCR; TCRdb holds only in-frame clones, not every one. This sample has about 120,000 clones, with over 75% found just once. The sequencing input was PBMCs. The receptors were sampled from a man in his forties or fifties in good health and CMV-seropositive.

This clone appeared a single time. The gene calls are TRBV5-6 and TRBJ2-7; TRBD2 aligns across 8 bases. The germline gives CDR1 SGHDT, CDR2 YYEEEE. This CDR3 is built from 15 residues. The ends lost 3 bases at V and 5 bases at J; junction bases unmatched: 10. CDR3 sequence reads: CASSSRTSSANEQYF. The CDR3 DNA is TGTGCCAGCAGCTCCCGGACTAGCTCGGCGAACGAGCAGTACTTC.

J is TRBJ2-7 and V is TRBV10-3; 7 nucleotides match TRBD2. Per germline, CDR1 ENHRY and CDR2 SYGVKD. This CDR3 has 17 amino acids. Germline trimming cut 1 base from V and 1 base from J; bases unmatched to any gene: 10. The CDR3 region is CAISEFLSAGESYEQYF. The CDR3 DNA sequence: TGTGCCATCAGTGAGTTTTTGTCGGCGGGGGAGTCCTACGAGCAGTACTTC.

In nucleotides, the CDR3 is TGTGCCAGTAGCCGGACAACTGAGCAGTTCTTC. Encoded protein: CASSRTTEQFF. The chain combines TRBV19 with TRBJ2-1; D possibly corresponds to TRBD1 (5 bases). The ends were cut back, 6 bases at V and 9 bases at J, with 9 bases in the middle. Germline V gene sequence: CDR1 LNHDA, CDR2 SQIVND (reference sequence). The CDR3 sequence is 11 residues long.

The DNA for the CDR3 is TGTGCCAGCAGCTTATTGGTGGCAACAGATACGCAGTATTTT. Protein: CASSLLVATDTQYF. The chain employs TRBV7-9 and TRBJ2-3, with no clear D. Germline CDR1 SEHNR, CDR2 FQNEAQ (reference sequence). Trimming stripped 2 bases from V and 3 bases from J, with 9 bases between. The CDR3 runs to 14 residues.

CDR3 protein: CASSYTGQGPNEQFF. CDR3 coding DNA: TGTGCCAGCAGTTACACCGGACAGGGGCCTAATGAGCAGTTCTTC. The rearrangement joins TRBV6-5 to TRBJ2-1; the match to TRBD1 covers 9 bases. V lost 2 bases, J lost 7 bases, and 6 bases stayed unmatched. This CDR3 comprises 15 residues. CDR1 MNHEY and CDR2 SVGAGI come from the germline V gene.

This sequence joins TRBV5-6 and TRBJ2-5, with D perhaps matching TRBD2 (5 bases). Germline CDR1 SGHDT, CDR2 YYEEEE. V lost 4 bases to trimming and J lost 2 bases, with 9 bases between them. This CDR3 comprises 13 residues. CDR3: CASSPGIQETQYF. CDR3 bases: TGTGCCAGCAGCCCCGGGATACAAGAGACCCAGTACTTC. Variable domain in full (rest from reference TRBV5-6 and TRBJ2-5): DAGVTQSPTHLIKTRGQQVTLRCSPKSGHDTVSWYQQALGQGPQFIFQYYEEEERQRGNFPDRFSGHQFPNYSSELNVNALLLGDSALYLCASSPGIQETQYFGPGTRLLVL.